This T cell receptor beta chain came from a study of T-cell memory formation after mild COVID-19. Overall study results and limits: Among clones contracting day 15 to 85, CD4/CD8 was balanced, whereas later expanders leaned CD4+. Cross-reactive memory apparently joined, as some responding clones appeared in pre-infection memory.

TCRdb reprocessed the 5' RACE reads with MiXCR, giving one entry per CDR3 protein. The data show 450,000 to 650,000 distinct CDR3 sequences, with about a sixth seen just once and around 12% held by the top ten. For this clonotype: The antigen is not known.

Sequencing was done on a sample of PBMCs or a T cell subset sorted from them (not recorded which). The receptor's source is an adult woman who had mild COVID-19 (a few samples of this study predate the infection). Cell type and time point are not known.

CDR3 sequence: CASSLLESGKLFF. The CDR3 DNA reads as TGTGCCAGCAGTTTGTTGGAATCTGGGAAACTGTTTTTT. The chain uses TRBV12-3 or TRBV12-4 and TRBJ1-4, with D unresolved. The CDR3 contains 13 residues. V was clipped by 3 bases and J by 11 bases, with 13 bases between them.